This T cell receptor (beta chain) was observed in a study of regulatory T cells in long-lasting Graves disease. There are many counts of this clonotype. Arm-PCR of CDR3 regions and iRepertoire HTBI primers were used to build TCR beta libraries. TCRdb used MiXCR to reprocess the multiplex PCR reads, holding one entry per CDR3 protein. The sample shows just over 600,000 distinct CDR3 sequences, 15% to 20% of them seen only once. Time point defined: newly diagnosed GD, antithyroid drugs for less than 3 months. PBMC-derived RNA was used for the TCR library. CDR1 and CDR2 (germline): MDHEN, SYDVKM. V lost 6 bases, J lost 4 bases, and 9 bases stayed unmatched. The CDR3 runs 15 residues. The same data also went into a second study, on T cells in Graves' hyperthyroidism and ophthalmopathy. That source notes: The majority of expanded thyroid clonotypes above 0.001 also appeared in blood.

The TCR comes from a woman younger than 45 with Graves disease. The genes are TRBV28 and TRBJ2-1, with TRBD2 matching 7 bases. Material: peripheral blood mononuclear cells (PBMCs), obtained at new diagnosis, from a patient treated with antithyroid drugs. CDR3: CASSQEAGEYNEQFF. As DNA, the CDR3 is TGTGCCAGCAGCCAAGAGGCGGGGGAGTACAATGAGCAGTTCTTC.